This section outlines one T cell receptor beta chain sequence together with its context. This sample was taken from a study of blood T cell repertoires in COVID-19. Looking at the study overall: PBMCs, B-cell-depleted T cells, or T cells provided the cDNA or gDNA that made up the material.

Unmatched junction bases numbered 8, after V lost 0 bases and J lost 6 bases. The CDR3 is 16 residues long. Germline lookup yields CDR1 LGHNA and CDR2 YNFKEQ. Per the original methods: The assay estimated nucleated cells by amplifying reference gene primers. Generated by immunoSEQ multiplex PCR, the TCRdb table keeps only in-frame clones and is missing some. The V and J calls and clone size were taken over from that table, and D and trimming were inferred from the DNA. Found here are approximately 52,000 clones, approximately 86% of them singletons; the top ten hold around 1.4%. The J gene is TRBJ2-1, the V gene TRBV4-2; 7 bases fit TRBD1. The source material was peripheral blood. The receptor was isolated from a man aged 60-69 years with acute or convalescent COVID-19. The CDR3 DNA reads as TGTGCCAGCAGCCAAGACGGTGCAGGGGGTCTCAATGAGCAGTTCTTC. Protein: CASSQDGAGGLNEQFF.